Given below is one TCR beta chain in context. Its antigen is still unknown. This sample is drawn from a study of OX40 agonist ivuxolimab in advanced cancers. Overall study: Ivuxolimab, an antibody acting as an agonist of OX40 (CD134), was used to treat patients. Study-level findings and limits: Clones of CD4+ and CD8+ blood T cells grew by week 6 at doses of 0.1 to 3.0 mg/kg. Clonal expansion among partial responders at 0.1-3.0 mg/kg ranked near the lowest.

Autoimmune disease history or systemic immunosuppression meant exclusion. Sequenced by immunoSEQ multiplex PCR; TCRdb stores in-frame clones only, minus some. The sample records about 46,000 clones, about 91% being singletons. Germline CDR1 reads LNHDA; CDR2 reads SQIVND (reference sequence). The CDR3 has 17 residues. V trimming: 2 bases; J trimming: 4 bases; junction bases outside the gene matches: 12. The sequencing here drew on CD4+ or CD8+ T cells sorted from blood, taken in a trial of the OX40 agonist ivuxolimab. The TCR sequence derives from an adult with an advanced solid tumor such as melanoma, head and neck, liver or kidney cancer. This chain joins TRBV19 and TRBJ2-5, with 8 bases that match TRBD2. The CDR3 protein is CASSIIHRTSQIETQYF. The CDR3, as DNA: TGTGCCAGTAGTATAATTCATCGGACTAGCCAGATAGAGACCCAGTACTTC. The full variable domain, completed using reference TRBV19 and TRBJ2-5, is DGGITQSPKYLFRKEGQNVTLSCEQNLNHDAMYWYRQDPGQGLRLIYYSQIVNDFQKGDIAEGYSVSREKKESFPLTVTSAQKNPTAFYLCASSIIHRTSQIETQYFGPGTRLLVL.